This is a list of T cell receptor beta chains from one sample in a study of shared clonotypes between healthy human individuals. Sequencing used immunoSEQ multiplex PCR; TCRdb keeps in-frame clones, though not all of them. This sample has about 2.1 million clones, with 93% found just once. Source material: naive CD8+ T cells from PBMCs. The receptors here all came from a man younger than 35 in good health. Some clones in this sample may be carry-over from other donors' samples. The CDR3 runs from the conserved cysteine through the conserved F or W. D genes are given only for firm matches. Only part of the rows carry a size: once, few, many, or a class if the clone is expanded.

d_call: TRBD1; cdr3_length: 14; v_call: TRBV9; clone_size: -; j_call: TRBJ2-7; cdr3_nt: TGTGCCAGCAGCCCCTTGGACAGGGTCCACGAGCAGTACTTC; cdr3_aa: CASSPLDRVHEQYF
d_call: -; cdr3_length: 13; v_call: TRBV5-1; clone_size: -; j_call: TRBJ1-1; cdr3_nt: TGCGCCAGCAGCCCTGAGCTGAACACTGAAGCTTTCTTT; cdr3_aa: CASSPELNTEAFF
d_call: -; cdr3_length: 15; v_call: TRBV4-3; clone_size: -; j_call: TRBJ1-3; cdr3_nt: TGCGCCAGCAGCCAAGAGCAGCACTCTGGAAACACCATATATTTT; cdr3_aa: CASSQEQHSGNTIYF
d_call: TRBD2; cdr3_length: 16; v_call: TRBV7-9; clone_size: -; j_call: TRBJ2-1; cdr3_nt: TGTGCCAGCAGCTTAGGGCTAGCGGGAGGCGACAATGAGCAGTTCTTC; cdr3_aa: CASSLGLAGGDNEQFF
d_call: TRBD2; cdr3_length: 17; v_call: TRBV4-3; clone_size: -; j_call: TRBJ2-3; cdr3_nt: TGCGCCAGCAGCCAAGGAAATCGGCGGGAGGTCGCAGATACGCAGTATTTT; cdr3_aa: CASSQGNRREVADTQYF
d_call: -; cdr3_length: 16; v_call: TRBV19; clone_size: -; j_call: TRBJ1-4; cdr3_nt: TGTGCCAGTAGTATAGATACTGAGGGAGTGGCTGAAAACCTGTTTTTT; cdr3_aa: CASSIDTEGVAENLFF
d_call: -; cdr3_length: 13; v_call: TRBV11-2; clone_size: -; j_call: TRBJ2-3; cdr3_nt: TGTGCCAGCAGCTTATACGGGGCAGATACGCAGTATTTT; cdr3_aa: CASSLYGADTQYF
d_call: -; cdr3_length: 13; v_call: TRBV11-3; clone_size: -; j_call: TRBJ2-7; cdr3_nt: TGTGCCAGCAGCTCTGGTGGGTTGGGAGAGCAGTACTTC; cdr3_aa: CASSSGGLGEQYF
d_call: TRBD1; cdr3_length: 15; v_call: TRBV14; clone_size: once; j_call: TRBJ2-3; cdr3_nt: TGTGCCAGCAGCCATTGGGACAGCCAGGCAGATACGCAGTATTTT; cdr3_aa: CASSHWDSQADTQYF
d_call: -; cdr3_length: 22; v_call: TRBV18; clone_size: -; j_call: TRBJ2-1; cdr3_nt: TGTGCCAGCTCACCCCCGCCAGAGAGGACCACCTTTAGGGCATTCTCCTACAATGAGCAGTTCTTC; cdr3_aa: CASSPPPERTTFRAFSYNEQFF
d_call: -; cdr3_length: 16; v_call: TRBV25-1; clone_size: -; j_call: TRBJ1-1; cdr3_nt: TGTGCCAGCAGTGTTTCCCGGGGGGACGTCAAGTCTGAAGCTTTCTTT; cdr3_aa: CASSVSRGDVKSEAFF
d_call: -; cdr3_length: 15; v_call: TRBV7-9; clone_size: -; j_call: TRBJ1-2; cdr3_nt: TGTGCCAGCAGCTTGTATTCTGAGGCCTGGCGGGGCTACACCTTC; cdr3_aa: CASSLYSEAWRGYTF
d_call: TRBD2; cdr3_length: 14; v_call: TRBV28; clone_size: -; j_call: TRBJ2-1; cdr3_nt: TGTGCCAGCAGCCGGGAGGTTGGCTACAATGAGCAGTTCTTC; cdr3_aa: CASSREVGYNEQFF
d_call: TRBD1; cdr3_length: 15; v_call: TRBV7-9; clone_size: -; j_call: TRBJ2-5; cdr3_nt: TGTGCCAGTCAGCCGGGGACAGACCTCCAAGAGACCCAGTACTTC; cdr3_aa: CASQPGTDLQETQYF
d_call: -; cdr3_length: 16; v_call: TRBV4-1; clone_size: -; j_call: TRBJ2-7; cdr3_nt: TGCGCCAGCAGCCAAGTCCTAGCCCCAGATTCCTACGAGCAGTACTTC; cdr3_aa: CASSQVLAPDSYEQYF
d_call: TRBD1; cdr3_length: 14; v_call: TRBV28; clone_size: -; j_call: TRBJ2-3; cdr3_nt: TGTGCCAGCAGTTTGAACAGGGGAACAGATACGCAGTATTTT; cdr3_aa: CASSLNRGTDTQYF
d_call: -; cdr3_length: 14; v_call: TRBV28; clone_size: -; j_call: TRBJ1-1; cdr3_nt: TGTGCCAGCAGTCTCCCTGGGACGCCAAACGAAGCTTTCTTT; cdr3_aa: CASSLPGTPNEAFF
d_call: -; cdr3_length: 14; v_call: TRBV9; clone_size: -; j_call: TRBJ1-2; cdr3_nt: TGTGCCAGCAGCGTAGGAGGCAGGACCTATGGCTACACCTTC; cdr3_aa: CASSVGGRTYGYTF
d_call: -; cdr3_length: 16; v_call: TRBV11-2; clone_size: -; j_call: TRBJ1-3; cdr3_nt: TGTGCCAGCAGCTTAGTAGAAGAAGGAAGTGGAAACACCATATATTTT; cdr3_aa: CASSLVEEGSGNTIYF
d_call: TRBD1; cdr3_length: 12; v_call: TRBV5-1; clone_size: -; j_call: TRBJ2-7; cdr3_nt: TGCGCCAGCTCAGGGGGTGGCGACGAGCAGTACTTC; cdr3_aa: CASSGGGDEQYF
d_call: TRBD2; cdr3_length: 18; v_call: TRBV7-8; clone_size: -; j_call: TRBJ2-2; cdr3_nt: TGTGCCAGCAGCGCCCGGGACTATTTAATAGAAAGCACCGGGGAGCTGTTTTTT; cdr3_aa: CASSARDYLIESTGELFF
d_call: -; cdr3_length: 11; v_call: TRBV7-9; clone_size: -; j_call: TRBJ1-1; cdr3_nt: TGTGCCAGCAGCCCTAGTACTGAAGCTTTCTTT; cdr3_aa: CASSPSTEAFF
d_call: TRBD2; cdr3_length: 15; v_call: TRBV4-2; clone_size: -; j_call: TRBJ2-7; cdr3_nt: TGTGCCAGCAGCCAAGTTAGCGGGAGCGAGGACGAGCAGTACTTC; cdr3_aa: CASSQVSGSEDEQYF
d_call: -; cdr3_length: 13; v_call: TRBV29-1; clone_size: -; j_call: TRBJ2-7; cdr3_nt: TGCAGCGTGTCCTGGGGTCCTGGCCTAGACCAGTACTTC; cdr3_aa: CSVSWGPGLDQYF
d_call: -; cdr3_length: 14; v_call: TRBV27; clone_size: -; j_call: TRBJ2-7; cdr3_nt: TGTGCCAGCAGTTTGTCAGGGTACACCTACGAGCAGTACTTC; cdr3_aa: CASSLSGYTYEQYF
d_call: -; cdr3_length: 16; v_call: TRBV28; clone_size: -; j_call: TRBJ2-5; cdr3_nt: TGTGCCAGCACCCCCCGTACAGGCACCTTGGGGGAGACCCAGTACTTC; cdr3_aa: CASTPRTGTLGETQYF
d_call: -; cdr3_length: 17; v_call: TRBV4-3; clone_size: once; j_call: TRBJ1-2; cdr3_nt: TGCGCCAGCAGCCATTTACCGGACGGCGAGGAAGACTATGGCTACACCTTC; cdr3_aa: CASSHLPDGEEDYGYTF
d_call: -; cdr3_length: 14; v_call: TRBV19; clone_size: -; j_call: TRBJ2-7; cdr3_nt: TGTGCCAGTAGTATAGCAGACCTACCCTACGAGCAGTACTTC; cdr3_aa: CASSIADLPYEQYF
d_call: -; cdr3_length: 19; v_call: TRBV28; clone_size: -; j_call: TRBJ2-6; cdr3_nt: TGTGCCAGCAGTTTTAATTCCAGGGGCCAAAACTCTGGGGCCAACGTCCTGACTTTC; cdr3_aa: CASSFNSRGQNSGANVLTF
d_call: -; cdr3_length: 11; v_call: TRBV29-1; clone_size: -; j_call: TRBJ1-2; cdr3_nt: TGCAGCGCTAAGACTGGGCATGGCTACACCTTC; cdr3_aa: CSAKTGHGYTF
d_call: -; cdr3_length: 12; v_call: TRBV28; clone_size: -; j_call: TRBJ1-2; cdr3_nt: TGTGCCAGCAGTTTCGGAGGCTATGGCTACACCTTC; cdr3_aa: CASSFGGYGYTF
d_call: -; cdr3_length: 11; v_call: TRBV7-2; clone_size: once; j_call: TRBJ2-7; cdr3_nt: TGTGCCAGCAGCTTAGTCCTCGAGCAGTACTTC; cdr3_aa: CASSLVLEQYF
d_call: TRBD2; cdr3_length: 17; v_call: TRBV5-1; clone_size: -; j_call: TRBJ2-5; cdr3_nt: TGCGCCAGCAGCCCCCGGGGTAGCGGGAGAGTGATAGAGACCCAGTACTTC; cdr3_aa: CASSPRGSGRVIETQYF
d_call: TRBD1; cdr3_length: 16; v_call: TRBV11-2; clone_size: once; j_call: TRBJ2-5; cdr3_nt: TGTGCCAGCAGCTTAGACTACAGGGGTTCGCGAGAGACCCAGTACTTC; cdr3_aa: CASSLDYRGSRETQYF
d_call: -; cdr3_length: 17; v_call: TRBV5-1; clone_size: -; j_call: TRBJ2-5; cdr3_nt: TGCGCCAGCAGCTTACGGACTTTAACAGTACCGGGGGAGACCCAGTACTTC; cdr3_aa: CASSLRTLTVPGETQYF
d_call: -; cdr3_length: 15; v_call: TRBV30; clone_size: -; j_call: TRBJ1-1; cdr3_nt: TGTGCCTGGAGCGCCACCGGAGGGTGGTACACTGAAGCTTTCTTT; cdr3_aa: CAWSATGGWYTEAFF
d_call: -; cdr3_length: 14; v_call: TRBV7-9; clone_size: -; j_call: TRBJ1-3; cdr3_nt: TGTGCCAGCAGCTTAGTCGGTGGTGGAAACACCATATATTTT; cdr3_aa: CASSLVGGGNTIYF
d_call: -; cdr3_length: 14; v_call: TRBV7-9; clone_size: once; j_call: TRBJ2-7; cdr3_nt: TGTGCCAGCAGCCAACGAGACGGCTCCTACGAGCAGTACTTC; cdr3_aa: CASSQRDGSYEQYF